This record covers a single TCR beta chain. The antigen is unknown. The CDR3 runs to 17 residues. Germline V gene data show CDR1 as SGDLS and CDR2 as YYNGEE. Losses at the gene ends were 5 bases for V and 0 bases for J; bases not matched to a gene: 5. Healthy individuals who donated bone marrow served as the donors. This sample was taken from a study of cytomegalovirus exposure and HLA in healthy donors. Study-wide context: T cells numbering about 200 million yielded some 100 million unique TCR beta sequences in an earlier analysis. Out of 398 genotyped donors, approximately 84% belonged to the Caucasian-associated ancestry cluster.

The PCR was carried out with 60 Vbeta primers and 13 Jbeta primers. This table comes from immunoSEQ multiplex PCR, and its TCRdb copy is limited to in-frame clones, with some not included. The data show over 150,000 clones, about 80% seen once. Findings and limits, study-wide: Among TCR beta chains, those listed as cytomegalovirus-associated numbered over 150.

This clonotype was sampled from a woman between 50 and 59 years old in good health and CMV-seropositive. Sequenced: PBMCs. The V gene is TRBV9, the J gene TRBJ2-6, with 10 bases that match TRBD1. The DNA for the CDR3 is TGTGCCAGCAGGACAGGGGGCCAGTTCTCTGGGGCCAACGTCCTGACTTTC. As protein: CASRTGGQFSGANVLTF.